These T cell receptor beta chains were read from a single sample in a study of T cell changes during pregnancy in multiple sclerosis. Some clones are missing from TCRdb's copy, which holds only in-frame ones; the method was immunoSEQ multiplex PCR. In the table there are approximately 130,000 clones, less than 97% of which are singletons. The sample here was peripheral blood, taken after pregnancy. The receptors were gathered from a female donor with multiple sclerosis, enrolled in a pregnancy study. Both conserved end residues are part of each CDR3. The D gene is left open where the match is weak.

TGTGCCAGCAGCTTTCGTCGGGACAGGGCGAATGAGCAGTTCTTC | CASSFRRDRANEQFF | TRBJ2-1 | TRBD1 | TRBV7-8
TGTGCCACCAACAATCCCGGGACAGGGGGCCGAGGGTGGTACTTC | CATNNPGTGGRGWYF | TRBJ2-5 | TRBD1 | TRBV28
TGTGCCACCAGCAGTCCAGGGGCCTTTTATGGCTACACCTTC | CATSSPGAFYGYTF | TRBJ1-2 | . | TRBV15
TGTGCCATCAGTCTCCGGACAGGGCGAAGCACAGATACGCAGTATTTT | CAISLRTGRSTDTQYF | TRBJ2-3 | TRBD1 | TRBV10-3
TGTGCCAGCAGCTTGGGTTGGGACAGGGAGCTCTATGGCTACACCTTC | CASSLGWDRELYGYTF | TRBJ1-2 | TRBD1 | TRBV7-9
TGTGCCATCAGTGAAACTAGCGGGAGGGCCGGGGAGCAGTACTTC | CAISETSGRAGEQYF | TRBJ2-7 | TRBD2 | TRBV10-3
TGTGCCAGCAGCCAACAGACAGGGGGAAACTCCTACGAGCAGTACTTC | CASSQQTGGNSYEQYF | TRBJ2-7 | TRBD1 | TRBV4-2
TGTGCCAGTAGTATGGGGCAACTAGCGGGATGGCTGGAGACCCAGTACTTC | CASSMGQLAGWLETQYF | TRBJ2-5 | TRBD2 | TRBV19
TGTGCCAGCAGCTTACAGGAAAGGGGCCCCTACGAGCAGTACTTC | CASSLQERGPYEQYF | TRBJ2-7 | . | TRBV11-1
TGTGCCAGCAGACAGGGTGCCGGGGAGCTGTTTTTT | CASRQGAGELFF | TRBJ2-2 | . | TRBV6-4
TGTGCCAGCTCCCTCCTCGGGACTAGCGGGAGCCTCGATTACAATGAGCAGTTCTTC | CASSLLGTSGSLDYNEQFF | TRBJ2-1 | TRBD2 | TRBV18